The T cell receptor beta chain described here comes from a study of patients and donors after allogeneic stem cell transplantation. Each CDR3 protein is one row after TCRdb ran MiXCR on the RT-PCR reads. The sample holds approximately 160,000 distinct CDR3 sequences, approximately 31% seen once. Trimming removed 3 bases from V and 0 bases from J, with 3 bases in between. Germline-derived CDR1 and CDR2 are MNHEY and SMNVEV (reference sequence). CDR3 length: 14 amino acids. The chain has TRBV27 and TRBJ1-6; no firm D call. The receptor was derived from a human donor who was either an allogeneic HSCT recipient or a stem cell or donor lymphocyte infusion donor (not recorded which). It is not recorded whose cells these are; they may come from a transplant donor. Sequences were obtained from blood, either unsorted or a sorted T cell fraction (not recorded which). The CDR3 here is CASSFSSYNSPLHF. The CDR3 DNA reads TGTGCCAGCAGTTTTAGCTCCTATAATTCACCCCTCCACTTT.